The clone carrying this T cell receptor beta chain was detected ten times or more. Its cognate antigen is unknown. These data belong to a study of read filtering for tumor transcriptome and immune sequencing. Whole-study context: Mean patient age was approximately 66 years, range roughly 40 to 80; approximately 18 male, 14 female. Transcriptome libraries were built from DNase-treated RNA. General study points: IR-seq and RNA-seq agreed better without single-read clonotypes. Single-read clonotypes: roughly 80% of IR-seq clonotypes (around 3.5% of reads), 74.6% of RNA-seq clonotypes (approximately 45% of reads).

The germline gives CDR1 LGHDT, CDR2 YNNKEL (reference sequence). The V gene lost 3 bases and the J gene lost 4 bases, with 12 bases spanning the gap. The CDR3 extends over 14 amino acids. From about 400 ng of RNA, a library with molecular barcoded alpha/delta and beta/gamma adaptors was made. TCRdb independently ran MiXCR on the reads; one entry per CDR3 protein. Of more than 55,000 distinct CDR3 sequences in the sample, roughly 18% were seen once. This receptor was obtained from a donor at least 40 years old with multiple myeloma. The chain is built from TRBV3-1 and TRBJ1-2, with D hard to call. Sequencing used a population of CD138-negative cells sorted from bone marrow. CDR3 sequence reads: CASSHRGRGYGYTF. In nucleotides, the CDR3 is TGTGCCAGCAGCCATCGCGGACGGGGCTATGGCTACACCTTC.